One and the same sample provided the 14 T cell receptor beta chains below, sequenced in a study of blood T cells in healthy people across ages. Primers used in a second PCR of roughly 6 to 11 cycles were a sample-barcoded 5' primer and a J-beta primer mix. Each CDR3 protein is one row after TCRdb ran MiXCR on the 5' RACE reads. This sample yields approximately 770,000 distinct CDR3 sequences, of which roughly 64% are seen a single time; about 20% belongs to the top ten. The sequenced material came from blood. Receptor source: a man aged 30 to 39 in good health.

This chain connects TRBV29-1 to TRBJ2-7, with 8 positions matching TRBD1. V was pared by 6 bases and J by 7 bases, with 5 bases of the junction left unmatched. Germline CDR1 reads SQVTM; CDR2 reads ANQGSEA. The CDR3 runs to 11 residues. CDR3: CSVGQVWEQYF. CDR3 nucleotide sequence: TGCAGCGTGGGACAGGTCTGGGAGCAGTACTTC.

The chain combines TRBV24-1 with TRBJ2-7; tentatively, D is TRBD1 or TRBD2 (5 bases each). There are 16 residues in the CDR3. V was trimmed by 3 bases and J by 3 bases, leaving 17 bases between them. Germline V gene data show CDR1 as KGHDR and CDR2 as SFDVKD. The CDR3 here is CATSDESGREDYEQYF. The CDR3 coding sequence is TGTGCCACCAGTGATGAGTCAGGGAGAGAAGACTACGAGCAGTACTTC.

Comment on this clonotype: A much larger clone lies a single base off, so this may be a read error. This rearrangement joins TRBV6-5 to TRBJ1-1, with D tentatively TRBD1 (5 bases). The CDR3 loop spans 17 amino acids. Germline V gene lookup returns CDR1 MNHEY and CDR2 SVGAGI. CDR3: CAGSSSSGRLMNTEAFF. The CDR3 DNA is TGTGCCGGCAGCTCCTCATCGGGACGGCTAATGAACACTGAAGCTTTCTTT.

This clonotype was seen a few times. V usage is TRBV7-9 and J usage is TRBJ2-1; D is possibly TRBD2 (5 bases). The V and J ends lost 5 bases and 0 bases respectively, with 11 bases between them. CDR1 is SEHNR and CDR2 is FQNEAQ in the germline V gene (reference sequence). The length of the CDR3 is 15 residues. DNA for the CDR3: TGTGCCAGCAGCCTTAGCGCAGACTCCTACAATGAGCAGTTCTTC. The encoded protein is CASSLSADSYNEQFF.

The chain links TRBV7-2 to TRBJ2-5; D ambiguous. V lost 5 bases and J 7 bases, leaving 11 bases between the germline ends. Germline V gives CDR1 SGHTA, CDR2 FQGNSA. The CDR3 has 12 residues. The CDR3 nucleotides are TGTGCCAGCAGCCAGCCTCCAGGGACCCAGTACTTC. It translates to CASSQPPGTQYF. Together with reference TRBV7-2 and TRBJ2-5, the CDR3 gives the full variable domain: GAGVSQSPSNKVTEKGKDVELRCDPISGHTALYWYRQSLGQGLEFLIYFQGNSAPDKSGLPSDRFSAERTGGSVSTLTIQRTQQEDSAVYLCASSQPPGTQYFGPGTRLLVL.

This rearrangement joins TRBV28 to TRBJ2-4; perhaps TRBD2 as D (5 bases). The assigned J gene may be wrong: the sequence end matches TRBJ2-7 better. The germline CDR1 and CDR2 sequences are MDHEN and SYDVKM. CDR3 size: 16 residues. The CDR3 DNA follows: TGTGCCAGCAGTTCAGGAGCTGTGGGGAGACCCTACGAGCAGTACTTC. Residues: CASSSGAVGRPYEQYF.

The rearrangement links TRBV29-1 to TRBJ2-1; TRBD1 or TRBD2 may be the D gene (6 bases each). V shed 7 bases and J shed 6 bases, with 16 bases lying between them. The CDR3 extends over 13 amino acids. Per the germline V gene, CDR1 is SQVTM and CDR2 is ANQGSEA. In DNA form, the CDR3 reads TGCAGCGGGTGGAGGGGGGAGACCAATGAGCAGTTCTTC. Translation gives CSGWRGETNEQFF.

The V gene is TRBV29-1, the J gene TRBJ2-3; D is unclear. The CDR3 runs to 13 residues. Germline V lookup: CDR1 SQVTM, CDR2 ANQGSEA. Trimming pared 0 bases from V and 2 bases from J, leaving 6 bases between. The CDR3 nucleotides are TGCAGCGTTGAAGAGGAGCTCACAGATACGCAGTATTTT. It codes for CSVEEELTDTQYF.

This rearrangement joins TRBV12-3 or TRBV12-4 to TRBJ2-3, with D tentatively TRBD2 (7 bases). CDR3 length equals 16 residues. V shed 3 bases and J shed 4 bases, with 17 bases lying between them. The CDR3 DNA follows: TGTGCCAGCAGTTTTGGGTCGCTGGGGGGGCCAGATACGCAGTATTTT. Protein product: CASSFGSLGGPDTQYF.

There are a few counts of this clonotype. J is TRBJ2-5 and V is TRBV6-5; the D gene is possibly TRBD1 (6 bases). V was clipped by 5 bases and J by 1 base, with 8 bases between them. CDR1 and CDR2 from the germline V gene are MNHEY and SVGAGI. The CDR3 consists of 13 residues. The CDR3 reads CASSVQGQETQYF. The CDR3 nucleotides are TGTGCCAGCAGTGTACAGGGCCAAGAGACCCAGTACTTC.

V is TRBV20-1 and J is TRBJ2-5; D could derive from TRBD1 or TRBD2 (5 bases each). The J call may be mistaken, given a closer DNA end match to TRBJ2-7. The germline gives CDR1 DFQATT, CDR2 SNEGSKA (reference sequence). CDR3 length equals 13 residues. The CDR3 reads CSAPNLGAYEQYF. The CDR3 bases are TGCAGTGCTCCGAACCTGGGGGCCTACGAGCAGTACTTC.

Only a few counts were recorded for this clonotype. The chain has TRBV9 and TRBJ2-7, with 11 bases that match TRBD2. Germline loops: CDR1 SGDLS, CDR2 YYNGEE. V lost 0 bases, J lost 1 base, and 0 bases stayed unmatched. The CDR3 is made up of 15 amino acids. The CDR3: CASSVGLAGSYEQYF. The CDR3 DNA is TGTGCCAGCAGCGTAGGACTAGCGGGATCCTACGAGCAGTACTTC.

V and J are TRBV27 and TRBJ1-1; 7 positions match TRBD1. CDR1 is MNHEY, CDR2 SMNVEV, per germline (reference sequence). The CDR3 has 15 residues. Trimming took 5 bases from V and 0 from J; bases not matched to a gene: 6. CDR3 nucleotides: TGTGCCAGCAGTCCCAGGGACAGCTTGAACACTGAAGCTTTCTTT. This codes for CASSPRDSLNTEAFF.

This clonotype was seen more than once but under ten times. The chain employs TRBV4-3 and TRBJ2-5, with 10 bases identical to TRBD2. The CDR3 is 15 residues long. Per the germline V gene, CDR1 is LGHNA and CDR2 is YSLEER. With 5 bases clipped from V and 9 bases from J, the junction kept 12 bases outside the gene matches. The CDR3 sequence is CASSAVPSGGGAQYF. The CDR3 DNA reads as TGCGCCAGCAGCGCTGTGCCTAGCGGGGGTGGGGCCCAGTACTTC.